Here is one T cell receptor (beta chain) with its context. As yet, its antigen is unknown. This entry is derived from a study of shared clonotypes between healthy human individuals. Profiled with immunoSEQ multiplex PCR; TCRdb holds only in-frame clones, not every one. This repertoire shows over a million clones, 96% found once; its top ten account for 0.95% to 1.5%. Findings of the study overall: Naive CD4 clonotype sharing across several donors was approximately 5%. Sampling involved blood alone; tissue repertoires likely differ. All-four-donor shared clonotypes had higher generation probabilities than non-shared clonotypes did.

All the donors were Caucasian adults who lived in Nashville, Tennessee. Sequenced sample: naive CD4+ T cells sorted from blood. As for subset: CD45RA+ positively selected. The TCR sequence derives from a young man in good health.

The CDR3 region is CASSVEAGERRDTQYF. The CDR3 bases are TGTGCCAGCAGCGTTGAAGCGGGAGAGCGTAGAGATACGCAGTATTTT. The genes are TRBV9 and TRBJ2-3; 8 bases map to TRBD2. The germline CDR1 and CDR2 sequences are SGDLS and YYNGEE. The CDR3 has 16 residues. The J segment lost 5 bases and the V segment lost 2 bases, leaving 10 bases of the junction unmatched.